This paragraph reports one T cell receptor (beta chain). The CDR3 length is 15 residues. Per germline, CDR1 MDHEN and CDR2 SYDVKM. Trimming removed 6 bases from V and 5 bases from J, with 19 bases in between. This entry comes from a study of blood T cell repertoires in COVID-19. Study in general: The samples span acute and convalescent COVID-19 from the United States, Italy and Spain. Nucleic acid was either cDNA or gDNA, and it came from T cells, B-cell-depleted T cells, or PBMCs.

Here immunoSEQ multiplex PCR was the method, and the copy in TCRdb shows in-frame clones only, minus some. This sample yields 150,000 to 200,000 clones, of which 86% are seen a single time; nearly 8.5% belongs to the top ten. The receptor was derived from a man between 60 and 75 years old with acute or convalescent COVID-19. The sample comprised peripheral blood. The rearrangement links TRBV28 to TRBJ1-2; weak D call: TRBD1 (6 bases). The CDR3 loop reads CASSAGGGRSYGYTF. The CDR3 nucleotides are TGTGCCAGCAGCGCCGGGGGCGGGAGATCTTATGGCTACACCTTC.